The 18 T cell receptor beta chains below all came from one sample that was sequenced in a study of blood T cell repertoires in COVID-19. Generated by immunoSEQ multiplex PCR, the TCRdb table keeps only in-frame clones and is missing some. The repertoire holds a few hundred thousand clones, with approximately 83% as singletons. The sequencing input was PBMCs or T cells enriched from blood (not recorded which). The receptors come from a woman aged 25 to 39 who had recovered from COVID-19.

The rearrangement links TRBV28 to TRBJ1-4; no firm D call. The CDR3 spans 13 residues. The germline V gene encodes CDR1 MDHEN and CDR2 SYDVKM. Deletions cut 4 bases from V and 3 bases from J, with 6 bases between. CDR3 nucleotide sequence: TGTGCCAGCAGTTGGAGGCCTAATGAAAAACTGTTTTTT. This translates into CASSWRPNEKLFF.

J is TRBJ1-2 and V is TRBV19; D remains unclear. V was trimmed by 3 bases and J by 4 bases, leaving 9 bases between them. The CDR3 extends over 13 amino acids. CDR1 LNHDA and CDR2 SQIVND come from the germline V gene (reference sequence). The DNA for the CDR3 is TGTGCCAGTAGTATTGGGCCAGCCTATGGCTACACCTTC. It codes for CASSIGPAYGYTF.

The V and J genes are TRBV11-2 and TRBJ2-3; a weak D match, TRBD2 (5 bases). CDR1 is SGHAT and CDR2 is FQNNGV in the germline V gene. The V end lost 4 bases, the J end lost 7 bases, and 21 bases lay between the germline ends. The CDR3 totals 16 residues. CDR3 amino acids: CASSYLLGRAGNTQYF. The CDR3 bases are TGTGCCAGCAGCTACCTCCTCGGGCGGGCCGGAAATACGCAGTATTTT. Complete variable domain (other parts from reference TRBV11-2 and TRBJ2-3): EAGVAQSPRYKIIEKRQSVAFWCNPISGHATLYWYQQILGQGPKLLIQFQNNGVVDDSQLPKDRFSAERLKGVDSTLKIQPAKLEDSAVYLCASSYLLGRAGNTQYFGPGTRLTVL.

The chain has TRBV9 and TRBJ2-7; D is perhaps TRBD2 (5 bases). Germline V gene lookup returns CDR1 SGDLS and CDR2 YYNGEE. The length of the CDR3 is 13 residues. Trimming took off 3 bases at V and 0 bases at J, with 7 bases between the two ends. CDR3 sequence reads: CASSARDSYEQYF. As DNA, the CDR3 is TGTGCCAGCAGCGCCCGGGACTCCTACGAGCAGTACTTC. Combining the CDR3 with reference TRBV9 and TRBJ2-7 gives the whole variable domain DSGVTQTPKHLITATGQRVTLRCSPRSGDLSVYWYQQSLDQGLQFLIQYYNGEERAKGNILERFSAQQFPDLHSELNLSSLELGDSALYFCASSARDSYEQYFGPGTRLTVT.

The chain has TRBV7-9 and TRBJ2-5, with a weak D call TRBD2 (6 bases). CDR1 and CDR2 (germline): SEHNR, FQNEAQ (reference sequence). CDR3 length: 15 amino acids. Between the trimmed V and J ends, which lost 3 bases and 6 bases, there was a span of 17 bases. The CDR3: CASSFFGTERKTQYF. CDR3 sequence (DNA): TGTGCCAGCAGCTTTTTCGGGACTGAGAGAAAGACCCAGTACTTC.

This rearrangement joins TRBV11-1 to TRBJ2-2; D possibly corresponds to TRBD2 (6 bases). In germline, CDR1 is SGHAT, CDR2 FQDESV (reference sequence). The CDR3 is 13 residues long. Trimming stripped 6 bases from V and 7 bases from J, with 12 bases between. The CDR3 DNA follows: TGTGCCAGCAGGGAGGGGTTTTACGGGGAGCTGTTTTTT. It translates to CASREGFYGELFF. Full variable domain (rest looked up from reference TRBV11-1 and TRBJ2-2): EAEVAQSPRYKITEKSQAVAFWCDPISGHATLYWYRQILGQGPELLVQFQDESVVDDSQLPKDRFSAERLKGVDSTLKIQPAELGDSAMYLCASREGFYGELFFGEGSRLTVL.

This chain connects TRBV12-3 or TRBV12-4 to TRBJ1-2; D gene ambiguous. Deletions cut 5 bases from V and 0 bases from J, with 4 bases between. The CDR3 covers 12 residues. DNA of the CDR3: TGTGCCAGCAGTCCCTCTAACTATGGCTACACCTTC. Protein product: CASSPSNYGYTF.

The chain combines TRBV11-2 with TRBJ1-6; D uncertain. Germline-derived CDR1 and CDR2 are SGHAT and FQNNGV. V was clipped by 0 bases and J by 0 bases, with 15 bases between them. This CDR3 has 19 residues. CDR3 region: CASSLEAPPGSSYNSPLHF. The CDR3 nucleotides are TGTGCCAGCAGCTTAGAGGCCCCCCCGGGGAGCTCCTATAATTCACCCCTCCACTTT.

This clone came up once. This chain uses TRBV28 with TRBJ2-3; 8 nucleotides match TRBD2. The germline gives CDR1 MDHEN, CDR2 SYDVKM. The trim removed 5 bases at V and 0 bases at J, leaving 7 bases unmatched. The CDR3 sequence is 16 residues long. The CDR3 DNA is TGTGCCAGCAGTCCCGGGAAGCGGGGGAGCACAGATACGCAGTATTTT. Protein product: CASSPGKRGSTDTQYF.

The rearrangement joins TRBV4-1 to TRBJ2-5; D is perhaps TRBD2 (6 bases). The CDR3 contains 16 residues. The V gene lost 1 base and the J gene lost 5 bases, with 17 bases spanning the gap. Germline CDR1 and CDR2: MGHRA and YSYEKL. The CDR3 loop reads CASSQVYEEGRETQYF. The CDR3 nucleotides are TGCGCCAGCAGCCAAGTCTACGAGGAGGGGAGGGAGACCCAGTACTTC.

The V and J genes are TRBV28 and TRBJ2-7; 12 positions match TRBD1. V was pared by 5 bases and J by 5 bases, with 10 bases of the junction left unmatched. The germline CDR1 and CDR2 sequences are MDHEN and SYDVKM. The length of the CDR3 is 16 residues. The CDR3 is CASSRNPGTGGDEQYF. In nucleotides, the CDR3 is TGTGCCAGCAGTCGCAACCCTGGGACAGGGGGCGACGAGCAGTACTTC.

V usage is TRBV19 and J usage is TRBJ2-1; D is undetermined. Trimming pared 3 bases from V and 0 bases from J, leaving 9 bases between. CDR3 length equals 15 residues. Germline CDR1 LNHDA, CDR2 SQIVND (reference sequence). CDR3: CASSIARSSYNEQFF. In DNA form, the CDR3 reads TGTGCCAGTAGTATCGCTAGGAGCTCCTACAATGAGCAGTTCTTC.

The chain is built from TRBV28 and TRBJ1-6; 7 bases are a match to TRBD1. The CDR3 loop spans 15 amino acids. V shed 5 bases and J 5 bases; nucleotides not matched to a gene: 6. Per germline, CDR1 MDHEN and CDR2 SYDVKM. Here the CDR3 DNA reads TGTGCCAGCAGTCTTAACAGGGGTAATAATTCACCCCTCCACTTT. This translates into CASSLNRGNNSPLHF.

The chain recombines TRBV20-1 with TRBJ1-2; D is ambiguous. Trimming stripped 6 bases from V and 3 bases from J, with 8 bases between. This CDR3 is 11 amino acids long. Germline CDR1 DFQATT, CDR2 SNEGSKA (reference sequence). The CDR3 DNA reads TGCAGTGCCTTAACAGACTATGGCTACACCTTC. It codes for CSALTDYGYTF.

The chain is built from TRBV28 and TRBJ2-7, with D possibly TRBD2 on 6 matching bases. The germline V gene encodes CDR1 MDHEN and CDR2 SYDVKM. Between the trimmed V and J ends, which lost 6 bases and 5 bases, there was a span of 11 bases. CDR3 length equals 12 residues. CDR3 protein: CASSPWGDEQYF. The CDR3 DNA follows: TGTGCCAGCAGCCCCTGGGGGGACGAGCAGTACTTC.

This clone was observed a few times. The rearrangement links TRBV7-9 to TRBJ2-5; possible D gene TRBD1, 5 bases. This CDR3 spans 17 amino acids. Germline lookup yields CDR1 SEHNR and CDR2 FQNEAQ (reference sequence). Deletions cut 5 bases from V and 2 bases from J, with 21 bases between. CDR3 sequence: CASSPPPEQVTQETQYF. In nucleotides, the CDR3 is TGTGCCAGCAGCCCGCCCCCCGAACAGGTGACTCAAGAGACCCAGTACTTC.

For this clone: The germline gene is not matched at one end of the junction; a read error may be the cause. This chain connects TRBV19 to TRBJ2-4; 9 nucleotides match TRBD2. The germline V gene encodes CDR1 LNHDA and CDR2 SQIVND (reference sequence). The CDR3 spans 13 residues. This CDR3 is CASSKEKGTSTVF. In DNA form, the CDR3 reads TGTGCCAGTAGTAAGGAAAAGGGGACTAGCACTGTGTTC. The complete variable domain, with remaining parts taken from reference TRBV19 and TRBJ2-4, reads DGGITQSPKYLFRKEGQNVTLSCEQNLNHDAMYWYRQDPGQGLRLIYYSQIVNDFQKGDIAEGYSVSREKKESFPLTVTSAQKNPTAFYLCASSKEKGTSTVFGAGTRLSVL.

The rearrangement joins TRBV6-5 to TRBJ1-3; D is unclear. V gave up 9 bases and J gave up 0 bases, with 6 bases separating them. The CDR3 has 12 residues. Germline CDR1 MNHEY, CDR2 SVGAGI. The CDR3 coding sequence is TGTGCCAGTACAGTCTCTGGAAACACCATATATTTT. It yields the protein CASTVSGNTIYF.